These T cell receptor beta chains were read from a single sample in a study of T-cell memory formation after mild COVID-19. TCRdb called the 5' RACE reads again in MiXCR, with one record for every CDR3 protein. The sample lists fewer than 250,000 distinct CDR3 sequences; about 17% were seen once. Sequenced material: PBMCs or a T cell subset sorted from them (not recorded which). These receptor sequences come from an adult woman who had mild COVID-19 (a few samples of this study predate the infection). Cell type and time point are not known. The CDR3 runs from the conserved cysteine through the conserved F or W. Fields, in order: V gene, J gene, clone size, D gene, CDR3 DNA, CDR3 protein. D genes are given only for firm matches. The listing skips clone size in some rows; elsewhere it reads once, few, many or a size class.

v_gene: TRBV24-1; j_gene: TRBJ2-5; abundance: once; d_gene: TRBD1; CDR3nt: TGTGCCACCAGTGATTTGGGGACAGGTGGAGAGACCCAGTACTTC; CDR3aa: CATSDLGTGGETQYF
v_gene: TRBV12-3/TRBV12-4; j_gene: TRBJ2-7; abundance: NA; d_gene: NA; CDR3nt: TGTGCCAGCAGTTTAAAGGGACCCACCTACGAGCAGTACTTC; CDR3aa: CASSLKGPTYEQYF
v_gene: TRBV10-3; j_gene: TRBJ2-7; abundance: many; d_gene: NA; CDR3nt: TGTGCCATCAGTGCCGGGAGCACCTACGAGCAGTACTTC; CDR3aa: CAISAGSTYEQYF
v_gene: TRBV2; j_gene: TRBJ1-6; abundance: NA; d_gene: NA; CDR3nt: TGTGCCAGCAGTGAAAATAATTCACCCCTCCACTTT; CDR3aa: CASSENNSPLHF
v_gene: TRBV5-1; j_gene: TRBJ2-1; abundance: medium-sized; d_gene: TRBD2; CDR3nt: TGCGCCAGCAGCTTGGATCTAGCGGGAGGTCGGGAGCAGTTCTTC; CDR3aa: CASSLDLAGGREQFF
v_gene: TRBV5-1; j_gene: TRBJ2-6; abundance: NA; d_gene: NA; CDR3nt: TGCGCCAGCAGCTTGTACATGAGCTCTGGGGCCAACGTCCTGACTTTC; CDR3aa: CASSLYMSSGANVLTF
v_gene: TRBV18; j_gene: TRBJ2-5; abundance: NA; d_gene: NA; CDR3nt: TGTGCCAGCTCACCACAATACAGGGAGACCCAGTACTTC; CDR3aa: CASSPQYRETQYF
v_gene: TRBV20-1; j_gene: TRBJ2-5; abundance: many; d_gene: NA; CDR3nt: TGCAGTGCTAGTATTCTGGAGGGCGTAGAGACCCAGTACTTC; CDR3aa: CSASILEGVETQYF
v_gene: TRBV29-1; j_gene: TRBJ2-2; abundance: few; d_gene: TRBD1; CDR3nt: TGCAGCGTGGGACAGGGGGCAGGCACCGGGGAGCTGTTTTTT; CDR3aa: CSVGQGAGTGELFF
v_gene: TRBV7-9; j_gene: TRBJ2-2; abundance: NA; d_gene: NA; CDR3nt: TGTGCCAGCAGCTTAAGCCCCGGGGAGCTGTTTTTT; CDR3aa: CASSLSPGELFF
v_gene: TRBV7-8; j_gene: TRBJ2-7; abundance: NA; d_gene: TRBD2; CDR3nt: TGTGCCAGCAGCTTACTTTCCGGGCTAGCGGGAGTGGAAGAGCAGTACTTC; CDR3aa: CASSLLSGLAGVEEQYF
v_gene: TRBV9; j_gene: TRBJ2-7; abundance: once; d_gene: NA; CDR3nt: TGTGCCAGCAGCCGGACACCCCCCGGCGAGCAGTACTTC; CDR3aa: CASSRTPPGEQYF
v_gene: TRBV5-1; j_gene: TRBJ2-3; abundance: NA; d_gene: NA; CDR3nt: TGCGCCAGCACCCTAACAGCGGGCGGAGATACGCAGTATTTT; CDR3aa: CASTLTAGGDTQYF
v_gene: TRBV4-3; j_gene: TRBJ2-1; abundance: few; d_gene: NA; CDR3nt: TGCGCCAGCAGCCAGAGGGAGTACAATGAGCAGTTCTTC; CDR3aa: CASSQREYNEQFF
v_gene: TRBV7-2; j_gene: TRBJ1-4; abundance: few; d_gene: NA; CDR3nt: TGTGCCAGCAGCCCCGGCGGAGGGCGTGCAACTAATGAAAAACTGTTTTTT; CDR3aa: CASSPGGGRATNEKLFF
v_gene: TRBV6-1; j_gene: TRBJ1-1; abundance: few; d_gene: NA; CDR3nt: TGTGCCAGCAGGTGGACTGAAGCTTTCTTT; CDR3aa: CASRWTEAFF
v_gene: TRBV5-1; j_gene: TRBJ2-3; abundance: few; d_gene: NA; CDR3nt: TGCGCCAGCAGCTTGGTGGCGGGTACAGATACGCAGTATTTT; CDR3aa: CASSLVAGTDTQYF
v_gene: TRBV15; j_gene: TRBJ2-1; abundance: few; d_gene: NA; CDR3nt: TGTGCCACCAGCAGAGTACGTGAGGTGGGTCGGTTCTTC; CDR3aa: CATSRVREVGRFF
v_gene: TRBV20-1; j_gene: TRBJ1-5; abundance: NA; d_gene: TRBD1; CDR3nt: TGCAGTGCCAAGACAGGGAATAGCAATCAGCCCCAGCATTTT; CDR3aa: CSAKTGNSNQPQHF
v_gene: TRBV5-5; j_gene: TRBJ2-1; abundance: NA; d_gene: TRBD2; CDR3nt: TGTGCCAGCAGTCGGACTAGCGGGACTGAGCAGTTCTTC; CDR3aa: CASSRTSGTEQFF
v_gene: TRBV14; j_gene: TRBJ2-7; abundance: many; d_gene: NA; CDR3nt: TGTGCCAGCAGTTTAGGTCAGGGCACCTACGAGCAGTACTTC; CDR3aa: CASSLGQGTYEQYF
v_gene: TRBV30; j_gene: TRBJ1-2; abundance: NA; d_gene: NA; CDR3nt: TGTGCCTGGAGTATGAACAGTAACTATGGCTACACCTTC; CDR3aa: CAWSMNSNYGYTF
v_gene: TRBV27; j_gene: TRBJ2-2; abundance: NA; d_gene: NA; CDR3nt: TGTGCCAGCAAAGACTTCTATCGGGGCCAGAAGGGGACCGGGGAGCTGTTTTTT; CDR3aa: CASKDFYRGQKGTGELFF
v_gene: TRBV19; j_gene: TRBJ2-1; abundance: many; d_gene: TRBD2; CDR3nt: TGTGCCAGTACAGCAGCGGGAGTTAGGAATGAGCAGTTCTTC; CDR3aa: CASTAAGVRNEQFF
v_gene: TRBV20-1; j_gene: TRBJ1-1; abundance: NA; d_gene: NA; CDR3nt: TGCAGTGCGGAGGGAGGTGGAATCGCCGGGTCTGAAGCTTTCTTT; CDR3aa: CSAEGGGIAGSEAFF